These 27 T cell receptor beta chains came from one sample sequenced in a study of technical replicates of blood from a handful of donors. Profiled with immunoSEQ multiplex PCR; TCRdb holds only in-frame clones, not every one. The sample yields 55,000 to 85,000 clones, approximately 97% seen once. Material: T cells isolated from PBMCs. Every receptor here comes from a human donor in good health.

The genes are TRBV6-5 and TRBJ1-2; D may be TRBD1 (5 bases). The CDR3 loop spans 15 amino acids. The germline V and J ends were trimmed by 0 bases and 4 bases, with 12 bases remaining between them. Germline CDR1 MNHEY, CDR2 SVGAGI. The CDR3: CASSYSQGVLYGYTF. For the CDR3, the DNA is TGTGCCAGCAGTTACTCTCAGGGCGTACTCTATGGCTACACCTTC.

The chain has TRBV6-5 and TRBJ2-5; D uncertain. Germline CDR1 MNHEY, CDR2 SVGAGI. Trimming took off 0 bases at V and 5 bases at J, with 4 bases between the two ends. The CDR3 loop spans 12 amino acids. The CDR3 spells CASSYSLETQYF. As DNA, the CDR3 is TGTGCCAGCAGTTACTCTCTCGAGACCCAGTACTTC.

The chain uses TRBV7-9 and TRBJ1-3; weak D call: TRBD1 (6 bases). The CDR3 has 17 residues. Trimming removed 4 bases from V and 0 bases from J, with 16 bases in between. The germline V gene has CDR1 SEHNR and CDR2 FQNEAQ (reference sequence). CDR3 coding DNA: TGTGCCAGCAGCTCACGGACAGAGACGCTCTCTGGAAACACCATATATTTT. It encodes CASSSRTETLSGNTIYF. Filled out from reference TRBV7-9 and TRBJ1-3, the complete variable domain reads DTGVSQNPRHKITKRGQNVTFRCDPISEHNRLYWYRQTLGQGPEFLTYFQNEAQLEKSRLLSDRFSAERPKGSFSTLEIQRTEQGDSAMYLCASSSRTETLSGNTIYFGEGSWLTVV.

The chain recombines TRBV19 with TRBJ1-1; TRBD1 aligns across 8 bases. The CDR3 length is 15 residues. V dropped 5 bases and J dropped 3; count of bases not matched to a gene: 8. Per germline, CDR1 LNHDA and CDR2 SQIVND (reference sequence). The CDR3 here is CASSARTGRHTEAFF. CDR3 nucleotide sequence: TGTGCCAGTAGTGCCCGGACAGGGAGGCACACTGAAGCTTTCTTT.

This chain joins TRBV14 and TRBJ1-1; D is unresolved. The ends were cut back, 6 bases at V and 1 base at J, with 9 bases in the middle. Looked up from germline, CDR1 is SGHDN and CDR2 is FVKESK. The CDR3 totals 13 residues. CDR3: CASRALPNTEAFF. DNA for the CDR3: TGTGCCAGCAGAGCCTTACCGAACACTGAAGCTTTCTTT.

The CDR3 loop reads CASSMAPGLHNEQFF. The CDR3 region has the DNA TGTGCCAGCAGCATGGCCCCGGGTCTCCACAATGAGCAGTTCTTC. This rearrangement joins TRBV27 to TRBJ2-1; the D is unclear. Trimming took off 6 bases at V and 5 bases at J, with 17 bases between the two ends. The CDR3 is made up of 15 amino acids. CDR1 MNHEY and CDR2 SMNVEV come from the germline V gene (reference sequence).

The J gene is TRBJ2-7, the V gene TRBV5-5, with a weak D call TRBD1 (6 bases). The CDR3 has 14 amino acids. Germline assignment: CDR1 SGHKS and CDR2 YYEKEE (reference sequence). Trimming took 1 base from V and 3 from J, leaving 11 bases between them. As DNA, the CDR3 is TGTGCCAGCAGCTTGAACAGGGCGGGCTACGAGCAGTACTTC. It encodes CASSLNRAGYEQYF.

The chain has TRBV13 and TRBJ2-7; D remains ambiguous. Trimming took 5 bases from V and 2 from J, leaving 13 bases between them. Germline V CDR1 and CDR2: PRHDT, FYEKMQ (reference sequence). This CDR3 is 14 amino acids long. The CDR3 coding sequence is TGTGCCAGCAGCCATGAGGTTAGTCCCTACGAGCAGTACTTC. It translates to CASSHEVSPYEQYF.

V usage is TRBV9 and J usage is TRBJ2-6, with TRBD1 matching over 8 bases. CDR1 SGDLS and CDR2 YYNGEE come from the germline V gene. Unmatched junction bases numbered 15, after V lost 10 bases and J lost 3 bases. The CDR3 length is 17 residues. The CDR3 sequence is CASYSGQGTSGANVLTF. In nucleotides, the CDR3 is TGTGCCTCGTATAGCGGACAGGGAACTAGTGGGGCCAACGTCCTGACTTTC. Variable domain in full (rest from reference TRBV9 and TRBJ2-6): DSGVTQTPKHLITATGQRVTLRCSPRSGDLSVYWYQQSLDQGLQFLIQYYNGEERAKGNILERFSAQQFPDLHSELNLSSLELGDSALYFCASYSGQGTSGANVLTFGAGSRLTVL.

This chain connects TRBV6-5 to TRBJ1-1; D possibly corresponds to TRBD1 (5 bases). Germline CDR1 and CDR2: MNHEY and SVGAGI. V was pared by 10 bases and J by 5 bases, with 17 bases between. The CDR3 is 13 residues long. The CDR3 region is CATTSTGGTEAFF. The CDR3 bases are TGTGCCACCACATCCACGGGGGGGACTGAAGCTTTCTTT.

The J gene is TRBJ1-1, the V gene TRBV6-1; perhaps TRBD1 as D (5 bases). The CDR3 covers 13 residues. Germline V CDR1 and CDR2: MNHNS, SASEGT. Trimming shortened V by 6 bases and J by 1 base, and 9 bases separated the two germline ends. CDR3 amino acids: CASSRQSNTEAFF. The CDR3 DNA follows: TGTGCCAGCAGCCGACAGTCGAACACTGAAGCTTTCTTT.

The chain has TRBV6-1 and TRBJ2-1; TRBD1 matches 9 bases. CDR1 is MNHNS, CDR2 SASEGT, per germline. The V segment lost 4 bases and the J segment 7 bases; nucleotides outside the gene matches: 11. The CDR3 is 16 amino acids. Written as DNA, the CDR3 is TGTGCCAGCAGTGCAGTGTACAGGACAGGGGATAATGAGCAGTTCTTC. Its translation is CASSAVYRTGDNEQFF.

This clone has a single count. This sequence joins TRBV5-8 and TRBJ2-7; D is undetermined. Germline V CDR1 and CDR2: SGHTS, YDEGEE. The CDR3 contains 14 residues. Trimming left V 3 bases short and J 0 bases short, with 10 bases between. The CDR3 loop is CASSSRLSSYEQYF. Written as DNA, the CDR3 is TGTGCCAGCAGCTCCAGACTGAGCTCCTACGAGCAGTACTTC.

The chain has TRBV19 and TRBJ2-3; TRBD2 agrees at 11 bases. The CDR3 is 15 residues long. The germline gives CDR1 LNHDA, CDR2 SQIVND (reference sequence). With V trimmed by 6 bases and J by 5 bases, 7 bases remained unmatched. This CDR3 is CASSTVLAGEDTQYF. The CDR3 nucleotides read TGTGCCAGTAGCACCGTACTAGCGGGAGAAGATACGCAGTATTTT.

This chain connects TRBV9 to TRBJ2-3; tentatively, D is TRBD2 (6 bases). The CDR3 covers 15 residues. Between the trimmed V and J ends, which lost 4 bases and 1 base, there was a span of 13 bases. CDR1 and CDR2 (germline): SGDLS, YYNGEE. CDR3: CASSIGGIRTDTQYF. In DNA form, the CDR3 reads TGTGCCAGCAGCATCGGCGGGATTCGCACAGATACGCAGTATTTT.

V gene TRBV11-3 combines with J gene TRBJ2-3; D is uncertain. The CDR3 length is 12 residues. CDR1 is SGHNT, CDR2 YENEEA, per germline. Trimming left V 4 bases short and J 0 bases short, with 2 bases between. CDR3 sequence: CASSSSTDTQYF. The DNA of the CDR3 is TGTGCCAGCAGCTCTAGCACAGATACGCAGTATTTT.

The chain joins TRBV29-1 to TRBJ2-7; the match to TRBD1 covers 8 bases. The CDR3 sequence is 13 residues long. J was trimmed by 3 bases and V by 1 base; bases with no gene match: 2. From germline, CDR1 is SQVTM and CDR2 ANQGSEA. The CDR3 reads CSVEGTGFYEQYF. The CDR3 coding sequence is TGCAGCGTTGAAGGGACAGGGTTCTACGAGCAGTACTTC.

This chain joins TRBV6-1 and TRBJ2-2; 7 bases align to TRBD1. The CDR3 totals 15 residues. After removal of 4 bases from V and 4 bases from J, the junction contained 6 bases not matched to a gene. Germline V CDR1 and CDR2: MNHNS, SASEGT. As DNA, the CDR3 is TGTGCCAGCAGTGCTAAGGGGGCGAGCACCGGGGAGCTGTTTTTT. This gives the protein CASSAKGASTGELFF.

This sequence joins TRBV19 and TRBJ2-7; 9 nucleotides line up with TRBD1. Per germline, CDR1 LNHDA and CDR2 SQIVND (reference sequence). The CDR3 spans 15 residues. Trimming cost V 3 bases and J 4 bases; bases outside gene matches: 7. The CDR3 nucleotides read TGTGCCAGTAGTATCCGGGGGACAGGGTTATACGAGCAGTACTTC. Translated, it gives CASSIRGTGLYEQYF.

This chain connects TRBV5-1 to TRBJ1-1; 8 nucleotides agree with TRBD1. The CDR3 loop spans 16 amino acids. V trimming: 4 bases; J trimming: 2 bases; junction bases outside the gene matches: 10. CDR1 is SGHRS, CDR2 YFSETQ, per germline. This CDR3 reads CASSHRGGDFNTEAFF. DNA of the CDR3: TGCGCCAGCAGCCACAGGGGGGGGGACTTTAACACTGAAGCTTTCTTT.

This clone was seen a single time. This chain connects TRBV7-3 to TRBJ2-5; no firm D call. The CDR3 runs to 13 residues. CDR1 is SGHTA and CDR2 is FQGTGA in the germline V gene. Trimming took off 5 bases at V and 2 bases at J, with 9 bases between the two ends. Here the CDR3 reads CASSQQFQETQYF. The CDR3 DNA follows: TGTGCCAGCAGCCAACAGTTTCAAGAGACCCAGTACTTC.

The rearrangement links TRBV10-3 to TRBJ1-1; maybe TRBD1 (5 bases). This CDR3 comprises 14 residues. Germline V CDR1 and CDR2: ENHRY, SYGVKD. With 2 bases removed from V and 3 bases from J, the gap between germline ends came to 10 bases. The CDR3, as DNA: TGTGCCATCAGTGAGATAGGGGAGGACACTGAAGCTTTCTTT. It codes for CAISEIGEDTEAFF.

This chain joins TRBV6-1 and TRBJ2-3, with D perhaps matching TRBD2 (6 bases). Germline V lookup: CDR1 MNHNS, CDR2 SASEGT. The CDR3 covers 16 residues. V was shortened by 1 base and J by 0 bases, with 11 bases between the two germline ends. DNA of the CDR3: TGTGCCAGCAGTGAAGGGGGGGACCCTAGCACAGATACGCAGTATTTT. It specifies CASSEGGDPSTDTQYF.

This chain links TRBV5-1 with TRBJ2-2, with TRBD1 as a possible D gene (6 bases). Trimming took 1 base from V and 1 from J, leaving 8 bases between them. Germline-derived CDR1 and CDR2 are SGHRS and YFSETQ. The length of the CDR3 is 15 residues. The CDR3 nucleotides are TGCGCCAGCAGCTTGCCGGGACAGAACACCGGGGAGCTGTTTTTT. It encodes CASSLPGQNTGELFF.

V gene TRBV7-8 combines with J gene TRBJ2-5; 14 bases are a match to TRBD2. With 5 bases clipped from V and 4 bases from J, the junction kept 9 bases outside the gene matches. CDR3 length equals 17 residues. Germline V gene lookup returns CDR1 SGHVS and CDR2 FQNEAQ. CDR3 sequence reads: CASSQGLAGVGGETQYF. In DNA form, the CDR3 reads TGTGCCAGCAGCCAGGGACTAGCGGGAGTGGGAGGAGAGACCCAGTACTTC.

The sample holds one count of this clone. The chain couples TRBV4-1 to TRBJ2-7, with TRBD1 identical over 7 bases. Per germline, CDR1 MGHRA and CDR2 YSYEKL. V gave up 4 bases and J gave up 4 bases; unmatched junction bases: 7. The CDR3 runs 14 residues. CDR3: CASSPRTGYYEQYF. The CDR3 bases are TGCGCCAGCAGCCCGAGGACAGGTTATTACGAGCAGTACTTC.

The chain carries TRBV5-8 and TRBJ2-7, with 9 bases aligning to TRBD1. Germline V gives CDR1 SGHTS, CDR2 YDEGEE. The CDR3 length is 14 residues. V lost 4 bases to trimming and J lost 2 bases; unmatched junction nucleotides: 4. The CDR3 protein is CASSLRDRAYEQYF. CDR3 sequence (DNA): TGTGCCAGCAGCCTCCGGGACAGGGCCTACGAGCAGTACTTC.